The TCR beta chain under discussion was sequenced for a study of human T cells and chemical hapten exposure. About the study: Each patient's scalp received weekly diphenylcyclopropenone throughout the approximately 22-week study.

Unique molecular identifiers were linked by the library to individual cDNA molecules. TCRdb reprocessed the RACE reads with MiXCR, giving one entry per CDR3 protein. The data hold some 84,000 distinct CDR3 sequences, with roughly 10% observed a single time. In the case of this clonotype: Its antigen is as yet unknown.

V gave up 1 base and J gave up 2 bases; unmatched junction bases: 9. This CDR3 comprises 18 residues. Germline-derived CDR1 and CDR2 are MNHEY and SMNVEV (reference sequence). Time point in this sample: patch test 2, 6 weeks after DPC sensitization. Treatment reported: therapeutic diphenylcyclopropenone sensitization with weekly scalp DPC. Findings and limits, study-wide: The study found that PT1 expanded TCR counts correlated positively with patch test score.

This chain uses TRBV27 with TRBJ2-3, with 10 bases aligning to TRBD2. This TCR was recovered from a woman aged 50 to 60 with alopecia areata. Some clones in this sample may be carry-over from other donors' samples. The input for sequencing was whole blood, taken in connection with sensitization to the hapten diphenylcyclopropenone (DPC). The CDR3 here is CASSLFQVSGRATDTQYF. Here the CDR3 DNA reads TGTGCCAGCAGTTTATTTCAGGTCAGCGGGAGGGCCACAGATACGCAGTATTTT.